The 14 T cell receptor beta chains in this list originate from one sample, sequenced in a study of blood T cell repertoires in COVID-19 (dated by TCRdb to the early 2020s). Receptors were amplified or captured by the immunoSEQ multiplex PCR assay. As stored in TCRdb, this immuneACCESS dataset retains in-frame rearrangements with V and J assigned. A fraction of the clones does not appear; measured against another copy, unresolved V genes explain less than half of the discrepancy, and the remainder lacks a known reason. The sample records tens of thousands of clones, roughly 88% of which are singletons. In total, the top ten clones hold about 6.3% of the sample. Sequencing was done on a sample of peripheral blood. These receptors were taken from a human donor in a cohort sampled during active COVID-19.

The chain carries TRBV27 and TRBJ1-2; no definite D call. Germline values: CDR1 MNHEY, CDR2 SMNVEV (reference sequence). CDR3 size: 11 residues. Trimming took 4 bases from V and 8 from J, leaving 8 bases between them. The CDR3 region is CASSSGGGYTF. The CDR3 region has the DNA TGTGCCAGCAGTTCTGGAGGAGGCTACACCTTC.

The chain couples TRBV20-1 to TRBJ2-7; 9 positions match TRBD2. Losses at the gene ends were 3 bases for V and 0 bases for J; bases not matched to a gene: 6. The germline CDR1 and CDR2 sequences are DFQATT and SNEGSKA (reference sequence). The CDR3 sequence is 15 residues long. CDR3 protein: CSASSVAGASYEQYF. The CDR3 nucleotides read TGCAGTGCTAGTTCGGTAGCGGGAGCCTCCTACGAGCAGTACTTC.

The chain carries TRBV24-1 and TRBJ2-3; TRBD2 agrees at 10 bases. In germline, CDR1 is KGHDR, CDR2 SFDVKD. Germline trimming cut 3 bases from V and 2 bases from J; bases unmatched to any gene: 4. The CDR3 covers 16 residues. The CDR3 region is CATSDRSGRATDTQYF. The CDR3 nucleotides read TGTGCCACCAGTGATAGGAGCGGGAGGGCCACAGATACGCAGTATTTT.

The CDR3 DNA reads as TGTGCCAGCATGGTGGGGGCTGAGACCCAGTACTTC. Its translation: CASMVGAETQYF. This sequence joins TRBV2 and TRBJ2-5; tentative D call: TRBD1 (6 bases). This CDR3 has 12 residues. Germline assignment: CDR1 SNHLY and CDR2 FYNNEI. V was pared by 7 bases and J by 5 bases, with 11 bases between.

The CDR3 region has the DNA TGTGCCAGTACCCTGACAGGTTCCCTATTACAGCCCCAGCATTTT. It codes for CASTLTGSLLQPQHF. The chain carries TRBV19 and TRBJ1-5; weak D call: TRBD1 (6 bases). The V and J ends lost 7 bases and 7 bases respectively, with 20 bases between them. The CDR3 is 15 residues long. Per germline, CDR1 LNHDA and CDR2 SQIVND (reference sequence).

J is TRBJ2-2 and V is TRBV27, with no clear D. From germline, CDR1 is MNHEY and CDR2 SMNVEV (reference sequence). V lost 3 bases to trimming and J lost 4 bases, with 9 bases between them. This CDR3 has 14 residues. The CDR3 DNA is TGTGCCAGCAGTTTGGGTGCTAGCACCGGGGAGCTGTTTTTT. Protein sequence: CASSLGASTGELFF.

This chain links TRBV18 with TRBJ1-2; D ambiguous. V shed 6 bases and J shed 2 bases, with 16 bases lying between them. The CDR3 runs to 15 residues. Germline V gene data show CDR1 as KGHSH and CDR2 as LQKENI. The CDR3 nucleotides are TGTGCCAGCTCCCCCCCGGCGGCGGGGAACTATGGCTACACCTTC. Its translation: CASSPPAAGNYGYTF.

This CDR3 is CASSLLGTSGHTGELFF. The CDR3 coding sequence is TGTGCCAGCAGCTTATTAGGGACTAGCGGTCACACCGGGGAGCTGTTTTTT. The rearrangement joins TRBV11-2 to TRBJ2-2; 11 nucleotides line up with TRBD2. The germline gives CDR1 SGHAT, CDR2 FQNNGV. V lost 2 bases, J lost 3 bases, and 5 bases stayed unmatched. This CDR3 contains 17 residues.

The chain employs TRBV15 and TRBJ2-3, with 7 bases aligning to TRBD2. The CDR3 consists of 18 residues. The germline V gene has CDR1 LNHNV and CDR2 YYDKDF (reference sequence). Trimming removed 1 base from V and 5 bases from J; junction bases left unmatched: 15. The DNA for the CDR3 is TGTGCCACCAGCAGAGGGGTCGGCGGGAGAACCGCAGTAGATACGCAGTATTTT. Its translation: CATSRGVGGRTAVDTQYF.

CDR3 sequence reads: CASSRTGRFDFDEQYF. Here the CDR3 DNA reads TGTGCCAGTAGCAGGACAGGGAGGTTCGACTTCGACGAGCAGTACTTC. J is TRBJ2-7 and V is TRBV19; TRBD1 matches at 8 bases. Germline V gives CDR1 LNHDA, CDR2 SQIVND (reference sequence). V trimming: 6 bases; J trimming: 5 bases; junction bases outside the gene matches: 15. This CDR3 comprises 16 residues.

The CDR3 bases are TGTGCCAGCAGCCGTACGGGGGGGGCCACCGGGGAGCTGTTTTTT. Translated: CASSRTGGATGELFF. The chain combines TRBV11-1 with TRBJ2-2; 8 positions agree with TRBD2. CDR3 length: 15 residues. Germline trimming cut 5 bases from V and 4 bases from J; bases unmatched to any gene: 6. From germline, CDR1 is SGHAT and CDR2 FQDESV (reference sequence).

The chain is built from TRBV19 and TRBJ1-5; tentative D call: TRBD1 (5 bases). The CDR3 is made up of 13 amino acids. Germline V lookup: CDR1 LNHDA, CDR2 SQIVND (reference sequence). Trimming took off 9 bases at V and 3 bases at J, with 12 bases between the two ends. For the CDR3, the DNA is TGTGCCAGCGGCGGGGGGGTCAATCAGCCCCAGCATTTT. Translation: CASGGGVNQPQHF.

V and J are TRBV2 and TRBJ1-5; 11 bases are shared with TRBD1. V lost 6 bases, J lost 7 bases, and 11 bases stayed unmatched. CDR3 length: 16 amino acids. Germline V CDR1 and CDR2: SNHLY, FYNNEI. CDR3 sequence reads: CASRSTDRGPQQPQHF. DNA of the CDR3: TGTGCCAGCAGATCTACGGACAGGGGGCCCCAACAGCCCCAGCATTTT.

J is TRBJ1-6 and V is TRBV16; 11 nucleotides line up with TRBD1. V gave up 6 bases and J gave up 7 bases; unmatched junction bases: 2. Germline-derived CDR1 and CDR2 are KGHSY and FQNENV. This CDR3 has 14 amino acids. The DNA of the CDR3 is TGTGCCAGCAGGGGGGACAGGGGGAATTCACCCCTCCACTTT. It encodes CASRGDRGNSPLHF.